The rows below give T cell receptor beta chains drawn from one sample of a study of CD8 T cells in ankylosing spondylitis. TCRdb itself ran the 5' RACE reads through MiXCR, one entry per CDR3 protein. The table shows roughly 700,000 distinct CDR3 sequences, with roughly 19% occurring only once. Sample: blood, either unsorted or a sorted T cell fraction (not recorded which). Receptors originate from a male donor with ankylosing spondylitis. Both conserved end residues are part of each CDR3. Fields, in order: D gene, J gene, clone size, V gene, CDR3 protein, CDR3 DNA. A D gene is named only where the DNA matches it firmly. Clone sizes are given selectively: once, few, many, or a class where the clone is expanded.

D: NA; J: TRBJ2-2; size: few; V: TRBV4-3; CDR3: CASSQDMANTGELFF; DNA: TGCGCCAGCAGCCAAGATATGGCGAACACCGGGGAGCTGTTTTTT
D: TRBD2; J: TRBJ2-7; size: few; V: TRBV20-1; CDR3: CSAVPSGSDYEQYF; DNA: TGCAGTGCTGTACCTAGCGGGAGCGACTACGAGCAGTACTTC
D: NA; J: TRBJ2-2; size: NA; V: TRBV2; CDR3: CASSVLGNAGTGELFF; DNA: TGTGCCAGCAGTGTATTGGGGAACGCGGGCACCGGGGAGCTGTTTTTT
D: NA; J: TRBJ2-3; size: NA; V: TRBV11-2; CDR3: CASRGWGDTQYF; DNA: TGTGCCAGCAGGGGGTGGGGGGATACGCAGTATTTT
D: NA; J: TRBJ2-7; size: few; V: TRBV20-1; CDR3: CSATGSYEQYF; DNA: TGCAGTGCTACAGGCTCCTACGAGCAGTACTTC
D: NA; J: TRBJ1-2; size: NA; V: TRBV10-3; CDR3: CAISDPRHGYGYTF; DNA: TGTGCCATCAGTGACCCCCGGCACGGCTATGGCTACACCTTC
D: TRBD1; J: TRBJ2-1; size: few; V: TRBV5-1; CDR3: CASRTGTGGNEQFF; DNA: TGCGCCAGCAGAACCGGGACAGGGGGCAATGAGCAGTTCTTC
D: NA; J: TRBJ2-1; size: few; V: TRBV5-1; CDR3: CASSPTGTASSYNEQFF; DNA: TGCGCCAGCAGCCCGACCGGGACGGCGAGCTCCTACAATGAGCAGTTCTTC
D: NA; J: TRBJ1-5; size: few; V: TRBV4-1; CDR3: CASSQVHPSNQPQHF; DNA: TGCGCCAGCAGCCAAGTCCACCCCAGCAATCAGCCCCAGCATTTT
D: NA; J: TRBJ1-1; size: NA; V: TRBV18; CDR3: CASSPGGGIGTEAFF; DNA: TGTGCCAGCTCACCGGGCGGCGGAATAGGCACTGAAGCTTTCTTT
D: NA; J: TRBJ2-4; size: few; V: TRBV7-9; CDR3: CASSLTHGRAKNIQYF; DNA: TGTGCCAGCAGCCTTACACACGGGCGAGCCAAAAACATTCAGTACTTC